Reported below is one TCR beta chain. Original analysis: Reference gene primers were amplified, and this amplification served to estimate nucleated cell counts. The repertoire was sequenced with immunoSEQ multiplex PCR; TCRdb's copy has only in-frame clones and lacks some. V, J and clone size derive from that table, while D and trimming were established from the DNA sequence. The repertoire holds approximately 200,000 clones, with 80% to 85% as singletons. The data derive from a study of blood T cell repertoires in COVID-19. Overall study: Acute and convalescent COVID-19 samples came from the United States, Italy and Spain. The cDNA or gDNA used as material had been derived from T cells, B-cell-depleted T cells, or PBMCs.

The sequencing input was peripheral blood. This sequence originates from a woman in her thirties who had recovered from COVID-19.

CDR3 nucleotide sequence: TGTGCCAGCAGGGCGGTACGGGGGAATGAGCAGTTCTTC. Protein product: CASRAVRGNEQFF. This chain uses TRBV2 with TRBJ2-1; D may be TRBD2 (6 bases). The CDR3 is 13 amino acids. Trimming removed 6 bases from V and 7 bases from J, with 13 bases in between. Germline CDR1 is SNHLY and CDR2 is FYNNEI.